The clone carrying this T cell receptor (beta chain) was seen a single time. Data came from immunoSEQ multiplex PCR; TCRdb stores just in-frame clones and leaves some out. The table lists 55,000 to 70,000 clones, about three quarters of them singletons. This specimen comes from a study of blood T cell repertoires in COVID-19. Study-wide context: Both acute and convalescent COVID-19 samples were obtained from the United States, Italy and Spain.

The CDR3 contains 14 residues. Trimming took 2 bases from V and 4 from J, leaving 12 bases between them. CDR1 and CDR2 (germline): SGHDT, YYEEEE. This TCR was recovered from a human donor in a cohort sampled during active COVID-19. This chain joins TRBV5-6 and TRBJ1-1; D perhaps matches TRBD1 (6 bases). Sequenced material: peripheral blood. In DNA form, the CDR3 reads TGTGCCAGCAGCTTATCAGGGGTGGGCACTGAAGCTTTCTTT. It specifies CASSLSGVGTEAFF.